One and the same sample provided the 18 T cell receptor beta chains below, sequenced in a study of T cells after posttransplantation cyclophosphamide. Sequenced by immunoSEQ multiplex PCR; TCRdb stores in-frame clones only, minus some. The repertoire consists of 66,000 or so clones, with approximately 92% occurring once and the leading ten covering roughly 3%. The specimen was PBMCs. The source is a woman between 25 and 40 years old in good health and a related stem cell transplant donor.

V is TRBV5-6 and J is TRBJ1-1, with a possible D match to TRBD1 (6 bases). CDR1 is SGHDT and CDR2 is YYEEEE in the germline V gene. The V gene lost 4 bases and the J gene lost 2 bases, with 18 bases spanning the gap. CDR3 length: 16 amino acids. CDR3 residues: CASSPAQGKVNTEAFF. The CDR3 DNA follows: TGTGCCAGCAGCCCTGCACAGGGAAAGGTAAACACTGAAGCTTTCTTT.

In this sample, this clone turned up once. The chain has TRBV5-4 and TRBJ1-2; D unclear. V gave up 4 bases and J gave up 1 base, with 8 bases separating them. CDR1 is SGHNT and CDR2 is YYREEE in the germline V gene (reference sequence). The CDR3 contains 13 residues. CDR3 protein: CASSLANNYGYTF. The CDR3 coding sequence is TGTGCCAGCAGCCTTGCGAATAACTATGGCTACACCTTC.

The rearrangement links TRBV6-5 to TRBJ2-7; D not certain. Germline CDR1 MNHEY, CDR2 SVGAGI. This CDR3 region has 14 residues. Trimming took 3 bases from V and 2 from J, leaving 11 bases between them. CDR3 in amino acids: CASSYSSATYEQYF. In DNA, the CDR3 is TGTGCCAGCAGTTATTCGAGTGCCACCTACGAGCAGTACTTC.

The chain employs TRBV5-5 and TRBJ2-5; D ambiguous. The germline V gene encodes CDR1 SGHKS and CDR2 YYEKEE (reference sequence). The V end was cut by 0 bases, the J end by 1 base, with 7 bases between. The CDR3 length is 14 residues. The CDR3 is CASSLGQIQETQYF. The CDR3 DNA is TGTGCCAGCAGCTTGGGGCAGATCCAAGAGACCCAGTACTTC. The full variable domain, in which reference TRBV5-5 and TRBJ2-5 provide the parts outside the CDR3, is DAGVTQSPTHLIKTRGQQVTLRCSPISGHKSVSWYQQVLGQGPQFIFQYYEKEERGRGNFPDRFSARQFPNYSSELNVNALLLGDSALYLCASSLGQIQETQYFGPGTRLLVL.

This chain connects TRBV19 to TRBJ2-7; 9 positions agree with TRBD1. The CDR3 has 15 amino acids. In germline, CDR1 is LNHDA, CDR2 SQIVND (reference sequence). Trimming at V came to 5 bases and at J to 6 bases, leaving 11 bases not matched to a gene. The CDR3 sequence is CASSEATGGVGEQYF. In DNA form, the CDR3 reads TGTGCCAGTAGTGAGGCGACAGGGGGTGTCGGCGAGCAGTACTTC. The entire variable domain, with the rest obtained from reference TRBV19 and TRBJ2-7, is as follows: DGGITQSPKYLFRKEGQNVTLSCEQNLNHDAMYWYRQDPGQGLRLIYYSQIVNDFQKGDIAEGYSVSREKKESFPLTVTSAQKNPTAFYLCASSEATGGVGEQYFGPGTRLTVT.

The DNA for the CDR3 is TGTGCCAGCAGCCCCAGCTCCTACGAGCAGTACTTC. It specifies CASSPSSYEQYF. This rearrangement joins TRBV11-2 to TRBJ2-5; D unresolved. The assigned J gene may be wrong: the sequence end matches TRBJ2-7 better. The CDR3 totals 12 residues. Germline V CDR1 and CDR2: SGHAT, FQNNGV.

The chain links TRBV5-1 to TRBJ2-5; no clear D gene. Trimming cost V 0 bases and J 3 bases, with 9 bases left between them. This CDR3 region has 14 residues. Germline-derived CDR1 and CDR2 are SGHRS and YFSETQ. CDR3 loop: CASSLAQVKETQYF. In DNA, the CDR3 is TGCGCCAGCAGCTTGGCCCAGGTGAAAGAGACCCAGTACTTC. Drawing the rest from reference TRBV5-1 and TRBJ2-5, the complete variable domain is KAGVTQTPRYLIKTRGQQVTLSCSPISGHRSVSWYQQTPGQGLQFLFEYFSETQRNKGNFPGRFSGRQFSNSRSEMNVSTLELGDSALYLCASSLAQVKETQYFGPGTRLLVL.

Written as DNA, the CDR3 is TGTGCCAGCAGCTTAACGGGGACTGAAGCTTTCTTT. It specifies CASSLTGTEAFF. The genes are TRBV11-3 and TRBJ1-1, with D hard to call. Germline assignment: CDR1 SGHNT and CDR2 YENEEA. This CDR3 has 12 residues. Trimming cost V 2 bases and J 5 bases, with 6 bases left between them.

J is TRBJ2-6 and V is TRBV19; no clear D. V lost 6 bases and J 0 bases, leaving 18 bases between the germline ends. In germline, CDR1 is LNHDA, CDR2 SQIVND (reference sequence). The CDR3 extends over 18 amino acids. For the CDR3, the DNA is TGTGCCAGTAGGGCTCACGGGCCAGCCTACTCTGGGGCCAACGTCCTGACTTTC. Protein product: CASRAHGPAYSGANVLTF.

The chain combines TRBV5-4 with TRBJ2-1, with a weak D call TRBD1 (6 bases). Between the trimmed V and J ends, which lost 2 bases and 6 bases, there was a span of 12 bases. The CDR3 has 14 residues. CDR1 and CDR2 (germline): SGHNT, YYREEE (reference sequence). CDR3: CASSFKDRINEQFF. The CDR3 DNA reads as TGTGCCAGCAGCTTTAAGGACAGAATCAATGAGCAGTTCTTC.

In this sample, this clone turned up once. The V call is TRBV7-8, the J call TRBJ2-1; TRBD2 is a possible D gene (6 bases). Germline-derived CDR1 and CDR2 are SGHVS and FQNEAQ. CDR3 length: 16 amino acids. Trimming shortened V by 2 bases and J by 10 bases, and 21 bases separated the two germline ends. The CDR3 nucleotides are TGTGCCAGCAGCTTACGGCAGGGCGGGACTGTAGGAGAGCAGTTCTTC. Encoded protein: CASSLRQGGTVGEQFF.

This clone was counted a single time. The rearrangement uses TRBV27 and TRBJ1-5; a weak D match, TRBD1 (5 bases). The V gene lost 3 bases and the J gene lost 2 bases, with 11 bases spanning the gap. The CDR3 is 15 amino acids. Germline assignment: CDR1 MNHEY and CDR2 SMNVEV (reference sequence). The CDR3 sequence is CASSFRGGGNQPQHF. CDR3 bases: TGTGCCAGCAGTTTTAGGGGAGGCGGCAATCAGCCCCAGCATTTT.

The chain couples TRBV14 to TRBJ2-4; D assignment may be TRBD1 or TRBD2 (5 bases each). Germline V CDR1 and CDR2: SGHDN, FVKESK. The CDR3 extends over 13 amino acids. With 3 bases removed from V and 6 bases from J, the gap between germline ends came to 9 bases. The CDR3 loop is CASSHRGPNIQYF. CDR3 sequence (DNA): TGTGCCAGCAGCCACCGGGGCCCAAACATTCAGTACTTC.

The chain employs TRBV30 and TRBJ2-7, with D perhaps TRBD2 (5 bases). The CDR3 consists of 11 residues. V gave up 4 bases and J gave up 3 bases, with 7 bases separating them. CDR1 and CDR2 (germline): GTSNPN, SVGIG (reference sequence). CDR3 amino acids: CAWTGGYEQYF. CDR3 DNA sequence: TGTGCCTGGACTGGAGGCTACGAGCAGTACTTC.

The chain carries TRBV19 and TRBJ2-2; D remains ambiguous. The CDR3 consists of 14 residues. Germline V lookup: CDR1 LNHDA, CDR2 SQIVND (reference sequence). The V end was cut by 7 bases, the J end by 1 base, with 10 bases between. CDR3 sequence: CASKKLLNTGELFF. The DNA of the CDR3 is TGTGCCAGTAAAAAACTCTTGAACACCGGGGAGCTGTTTTTT.

The chain couples TRBV5-6 to TRBJ1-1; no firm D call. This CDR3 is 14 amino acids long. Germline CDR1 and CDR2: SGHDT and YYEEEE. V lost 4 bases to trimming and J lost 3 bases, with 13 bases between them. CDR3 in DNA: TGTGCCAGCAGCACCTCGGGGAGGGACACTGAAGCTTTCTTT. Residues: CASSTSGRDTEAFF.

The gene calls are TRBV7-2 and TRBJ1-3; no reliable D call. V lost 0 bases and J lost 2, with 8 bases in between. Germline V lookup: CDR1 SGHTA, CDR2 FQGNSA. The CDR3 loop spans 15 amino acids. CDR3 bases: TGTGCCAGCAGCTTAGCGGCAAATGCTGGAAACACCATATATTTT. Translated, it gives CASSLAANAGNTIYF.

V usage is TRBV28 and J usage is TRBJ2-7; D gene ambiguous. The CDR3 is 11 residues long. Germline CDR1 MDHEN, CDR2 SYDVKM. Trimming stripped 6 bases from V and 4 bases from J, with 7 bases between. The CDR3, as DNA: TGTGCCAGCAGCGTGGCTTACGAGCAGTACTTC. It is translated as CASSVAYEQYF.